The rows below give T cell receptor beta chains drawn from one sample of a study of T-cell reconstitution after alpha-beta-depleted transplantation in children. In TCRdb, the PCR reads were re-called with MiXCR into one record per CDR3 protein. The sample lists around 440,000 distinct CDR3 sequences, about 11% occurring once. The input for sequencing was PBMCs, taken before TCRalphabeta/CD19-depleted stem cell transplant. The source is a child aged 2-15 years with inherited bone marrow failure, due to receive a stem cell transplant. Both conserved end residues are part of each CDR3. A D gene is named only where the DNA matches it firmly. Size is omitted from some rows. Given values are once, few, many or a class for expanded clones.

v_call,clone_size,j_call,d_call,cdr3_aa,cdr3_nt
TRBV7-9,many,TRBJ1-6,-,CASSRSLGRVGSPLHF,TGTGCCAGCAGCCGTTCCTTAGGAAGAGTTGGATCACCCCTCCACTTT
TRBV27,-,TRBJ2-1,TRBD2,CGSRPSGRNEQFF,TGTGGCAGCAGGCCTAGCGGGAGAAATGAGCAGTTCTTC
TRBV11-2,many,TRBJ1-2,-,CASSLPRPGMGYTF,TGTGCCAGCAGCTTACCGAGGCCCGGGATGGGCTACACCTTC
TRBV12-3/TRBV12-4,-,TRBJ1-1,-,CASSFQQNSEAFF,TGTGCCAGCAGTTTTCAGCAGAACTCTGAAGCTTTCTTT
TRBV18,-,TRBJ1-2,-,CASSPPAKELGGYTF,TGTGCCAGCTCACCACCGGCGAAGGAATTGGGTGGCTACACCTTC
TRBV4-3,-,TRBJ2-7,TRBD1,CASSRRTGGVYEQYF,TGCGCCAGCAGCCGAAGGACAGGGGGCGTATACGAGCAGTACTTC
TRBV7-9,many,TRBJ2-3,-,CASSVGRQDTQYF,TGTGCCAGCAGCGTGGGGCGTCAAGATACGCAGTATTTT
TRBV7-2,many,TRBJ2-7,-,CASSSFMNRAVYYF,TGTGCCAGCAGTAGCTTTATGAACAGGGCGGTTTATTACTTC
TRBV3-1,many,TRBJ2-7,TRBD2,CASQPAGLAYHEQYF,TGTGCCAGCCAGCCGGCGGGACTAGCATACCACGAGCAGTACTTC
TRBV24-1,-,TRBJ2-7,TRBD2,CATTQGYASGSGGPRHEQYF,TGTGCCACCACCCAAGGGTATGCTAGCGGGAGTGGAGGACCAAGGCACGAGCAGTACTTC
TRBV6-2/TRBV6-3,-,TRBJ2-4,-,CASSQANIQYF,TGTGCCAGCAGTCAAGCAAACATTCAGTACTTC
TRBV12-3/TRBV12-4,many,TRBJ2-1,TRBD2,CASRHVSGGTYNEQFF,TGTGCCAGCAGGCATGTAAGCGGGGGTACCTACAATGAGCAGTTCTTC
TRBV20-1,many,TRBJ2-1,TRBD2,CSARDRTSGMNEQFF,TGCAGTGCTAGAGATCGGACTAGCGGGATGAATGAGCAGTTCTTC
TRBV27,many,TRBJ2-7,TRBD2,CASSFGLAGPHEQYF,TGTGCCAGCAGTTTTGGGCTAGCGGGGCCCCACGAGCAGTACTTC
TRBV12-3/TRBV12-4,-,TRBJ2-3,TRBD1,CASKSPGTGSF,TGTGCCAGCAAGAGTCCCGGGACAGGATCTTTT
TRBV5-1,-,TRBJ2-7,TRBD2,CASSTSMTSATSYEQYF,TGCGCCAGCAGCACTTCCATGACTAGCGCAACCTCCTACGAGCAGTACTTC
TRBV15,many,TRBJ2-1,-,CATRDPTYNEQFF,TGTGCCACCAGGGACCCGACCTACAATGAGCAGTTCTTC
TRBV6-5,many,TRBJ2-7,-,CASSSLQGLSYEQYF,TGTGCCAGCAGTTCCCTACAGGGACTTTCCTACGAGCAGTACTTC
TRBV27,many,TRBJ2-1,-,CASSSYTTFGLAYNEQFF,TGTGCCAGCAGTTCATACACGACCTTCGGACTGGCCTACAATGAGCAGTTCTTC
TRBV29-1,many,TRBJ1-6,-,CSVSTEGSPLHF,TGCAGCGTTAGCACCGAGGGATCACCCCTCCACTTT
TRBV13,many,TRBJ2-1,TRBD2,CASSPPRAGGYNEQFF,TGTGCCAGCAGCCCCCCACGAGCGGGAGGCTACAATGAGCAGTTCTTC
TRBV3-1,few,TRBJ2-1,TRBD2,CASSPRLSGRFEQFF,TGTGCCAGCAGCCCCCGACTCAGCGGGAGGTTTGAGCAGTTCTTC
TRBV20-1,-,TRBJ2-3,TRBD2,CSVASSGSADTQYF,TGCAGTGTCGCGTCTAGCGGGAGTGCAGATACGCAGTATTTT
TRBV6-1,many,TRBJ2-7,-,CASSEAGYSYEQYF,TGTGCCAGCAGTGAAGCGGGATACTCCTACGAGCAGTACTTC
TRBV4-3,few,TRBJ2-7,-,CASSQGPGGYEQYF,TGCGCCAGCAGCCAAGGCCCCGGGGGCTACGAGCAGTACTTC
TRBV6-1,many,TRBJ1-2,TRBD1,CAIRTAGGYGYTF,TGTGCCATCCGAACAGCAGGGGGCTATGGCTACACCTTC
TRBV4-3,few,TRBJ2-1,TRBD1,CASSQMDRDRVHNEQFF,TGCGCCAGCAGCCAGATGGACCGGGACAGGGTCCACAATGAGCAGTTCTTC
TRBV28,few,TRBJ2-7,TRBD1,CASSSAGTVGAYEQYF,TGTGCCAGCAGTTCCGCTGGGACAGTGGGGGCCTACGAGCAGTACTTC
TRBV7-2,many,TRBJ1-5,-,CASSLDWSNQPQHF,TGTGCCAGCAGCTTAGATTGGAGCAATCAGCCCCAGCATTTT
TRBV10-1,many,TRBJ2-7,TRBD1,CASSEGQGPVEQYF,TGCGCCAGCAGTGAGGGACAGGGTCCGGTCGAGCAGTACTTC
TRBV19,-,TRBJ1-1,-,CASRVDRPNTEAFF,TGTGCCAGTAGGGTGGACAGACCGAACACTGAAGCTTTCTTT
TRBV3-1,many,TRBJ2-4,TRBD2,CASSPWTRRNIQYF,TGTGCCAGCAGCCCCTGGACTAGGCGAAACATTCAGTACTTC
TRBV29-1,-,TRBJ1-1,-,CSVVRKALGAFF,TGCAGCGTTGTTCGTAAGGCCTTAGGAGCTTTCTTT
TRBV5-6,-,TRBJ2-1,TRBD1,CASSPDRVKYNEQFF,TGTGCCAGCAGCCCGGACAGGGTCAAATACAATGAGCAGTTCTTC
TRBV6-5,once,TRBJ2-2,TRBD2,CASRLAGEGDTGELFF,TGTGCCAGCCGCCTAGCGGGAGAAGGGGACACCGGGGAGCTGTTTTTT
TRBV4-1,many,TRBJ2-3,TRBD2,CASSQFPPSGGNTDTQYF,TGCGCCAGCAGCCAATTCCCTCCTAGCGGGGGAAACACAGATACGCAGTATTTT
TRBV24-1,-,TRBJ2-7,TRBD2,CATSESRRGYEQYF,TGTGCCACCAGTGAATCCAGGCGGGGGTACGAGCAGTACTTC
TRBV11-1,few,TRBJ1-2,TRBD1,CASSLWSNRGRGSPNYGYTF,TGTGCCAGCAGCCTATGGAGCAACAGGGGTCGGGGTAGCCCTAACTATGGCTACACCTTC
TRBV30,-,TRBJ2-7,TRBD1,CAWSEGAVYEQYF,TGTGCCTGGAGTGAGGGGGCAGTTTACGAGCAGTACTTC
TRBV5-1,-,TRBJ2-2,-,CASSMNVGLNTGELFF,TGCGCCAGCAGCATGAATGTGGGGTTGAACACCGGGGAGCTGTTTTTT
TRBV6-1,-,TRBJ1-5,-,CASSGTRGGQPQHF,TGTGCCAGCAGTGGGACTCGGGGCGGACAGCCCCAGCATTTT
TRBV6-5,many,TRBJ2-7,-,CASSYDSWRVYEQYF,TGTGCCAGCAGTTACGATAGCTGGCGCGTCTACGAGCAGTACTTC